The T cell receptor (beta chain) under discussion was sequenced for a study of shared clonotypes between healthy human individuals. Naive CD8 cells lacked CD45RO, underwent positive selection for CCR7 and left out terminally differentiated effector memory CD45RA+ cells. CDR3 length: 12 residues. Germline assignment: CDR1 SQVTM and CDR2 ANQGSEA. Trimming took 7 bases from V and 6 from J; bases not matched to a gene: 5. Only in-frame clones appear in the TCRdb table, and some are missing; sequencing was by immunoSEQ multiplex PCR. The data contain around 1,900,000 clones, around 95% of them seen just once; the ten biggest clones take up under 2%.

The source of this sequence is a man younger than 35 in good health. Some clones in this sample may be carry-over from other donors' samples. Input material: naive CD8+ T cells from PBMCs. V usage is TRBV29-1 and J usage is TRBJ2-1; 8 positions match TRBD2. CDR3 in DNA: TGCAGCGCCCCTCGGGGGGGCAATGAGCAGTTCTTC. Encoded protein: CSAPRGGNEQFF.